A few counts support the clone carrying this TCR beta chain. The data were taken from a study of blood T cell repertoires in COVID-19. Trimming removed 6 bases from V and 0 bases from J; junction bases left unmatched: 2. The germline V gene has CDR1 LNHDA and CDR2 SQIVND (reference sequence). This CDR3 is built from 15 residues. Some clones are missing from TCRdb's copy, which holds only in-frame ones; the method was immunoSEQ multiplex PCR. There are about 140,000 clones in the sample; around 82% occur only once, and approximately 3.8% lies in the top ten. Sequencing was performed on peripheral blood. The receptor comes from a woman aged 55-69 years with acute or convalescent COVID-19. The V gene is TRBV19, the J gene TRBJ1-4, with 9 bases aligning to TRBD1. The CDR3, as DNA: TGTGCCAGTAGGGGACAGGGCGCAACTAATGAAAAACTGTTTTTT. This sequence encodes CASRGQGATNEKLFF.